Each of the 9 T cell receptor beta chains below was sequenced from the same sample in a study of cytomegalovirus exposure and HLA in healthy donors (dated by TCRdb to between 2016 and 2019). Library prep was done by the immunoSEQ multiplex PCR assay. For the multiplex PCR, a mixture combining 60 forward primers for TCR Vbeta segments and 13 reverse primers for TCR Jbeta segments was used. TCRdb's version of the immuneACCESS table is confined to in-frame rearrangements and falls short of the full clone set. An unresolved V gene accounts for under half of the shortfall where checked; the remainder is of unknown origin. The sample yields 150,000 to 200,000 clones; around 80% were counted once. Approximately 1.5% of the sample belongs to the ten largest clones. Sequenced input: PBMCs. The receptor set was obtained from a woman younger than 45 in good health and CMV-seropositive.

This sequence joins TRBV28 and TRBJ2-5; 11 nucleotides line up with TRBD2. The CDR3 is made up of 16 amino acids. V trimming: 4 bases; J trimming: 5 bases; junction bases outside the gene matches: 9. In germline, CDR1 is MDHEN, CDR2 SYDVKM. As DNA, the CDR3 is TGTGCCAGCAGTTCCGTCACTAGCGGGAGATGGGAGACCCAGTACTTC. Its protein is CASSSVTSGRWETQYF. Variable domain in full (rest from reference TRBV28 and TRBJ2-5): DVKVTQSSRYLVKRTGEKVFLECVQDMDHENMFWYRQDPGLGLRLIYFSYDVKMKEKGDIPEGYSVSREKKERFSLILESASTNQTSMYLCASSSVTSGRWETQYFGPGTRLLVL.

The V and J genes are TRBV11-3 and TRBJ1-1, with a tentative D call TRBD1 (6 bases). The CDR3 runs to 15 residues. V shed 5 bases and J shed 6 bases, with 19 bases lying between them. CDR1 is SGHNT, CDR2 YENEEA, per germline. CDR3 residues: CASSRRGGLGSEAFF. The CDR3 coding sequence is TGTGCCAGCAGCCGGAGGGGGGGGCTCGGGTCTGAAGCTTTCTTT.

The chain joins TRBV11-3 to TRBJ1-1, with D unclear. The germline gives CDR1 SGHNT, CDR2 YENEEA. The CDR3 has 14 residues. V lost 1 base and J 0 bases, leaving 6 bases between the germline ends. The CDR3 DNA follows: TGTGCCAGCAGCTTAGCTCAGATGAACACTGAAGCTTTCTTT. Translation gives CASSLAQMNTEAFF. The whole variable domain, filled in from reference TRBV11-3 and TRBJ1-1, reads EAGVVQSPRYKIIEKKQPVAFWCNPISGHNTLYWYLQNLGQGPELLIRYENEEAVDDSQLPKDRFSAERLKGVDSTLKIQPAELGDSAVYLCASSLAQMNTEAFFGQGTRLTVV.

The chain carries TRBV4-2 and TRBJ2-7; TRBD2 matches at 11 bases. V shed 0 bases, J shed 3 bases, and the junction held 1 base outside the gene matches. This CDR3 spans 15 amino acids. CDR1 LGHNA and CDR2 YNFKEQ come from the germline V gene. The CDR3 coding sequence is TGTGCCAGCAGCCAAGATCTAGCGGGGGGCTACGAGCAGTACTTC. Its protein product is CASSQDLAGGYEQYF.

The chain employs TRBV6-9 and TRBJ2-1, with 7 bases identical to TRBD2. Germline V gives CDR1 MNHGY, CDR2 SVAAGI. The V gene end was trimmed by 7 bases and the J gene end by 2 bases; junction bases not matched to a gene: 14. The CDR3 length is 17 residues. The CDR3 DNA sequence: TGTGCCAGCACCTCAGTTTTTGGCGGGAGCCCCTACAATGAGCAGTTCTTC. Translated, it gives CASTSVFGGSPYNEQFF.

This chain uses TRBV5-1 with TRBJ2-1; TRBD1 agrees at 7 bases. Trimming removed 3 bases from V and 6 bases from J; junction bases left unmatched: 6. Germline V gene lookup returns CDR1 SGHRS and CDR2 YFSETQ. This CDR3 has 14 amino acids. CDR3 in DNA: TGCGCCAGCAGCTCTGGACAGGTGGTCAATGAGCAGTTCTTC. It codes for CASSSGQVVNEQFF.

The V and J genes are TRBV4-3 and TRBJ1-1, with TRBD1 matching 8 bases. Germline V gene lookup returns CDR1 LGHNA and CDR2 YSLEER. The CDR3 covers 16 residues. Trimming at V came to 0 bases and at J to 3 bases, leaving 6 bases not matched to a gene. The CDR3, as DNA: TGCGCCAGCAGCCAAGAGCCCCCAGGGGGCTACACTGAAGCTTTCTTT. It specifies CASSQEPPGGYTEAFF.

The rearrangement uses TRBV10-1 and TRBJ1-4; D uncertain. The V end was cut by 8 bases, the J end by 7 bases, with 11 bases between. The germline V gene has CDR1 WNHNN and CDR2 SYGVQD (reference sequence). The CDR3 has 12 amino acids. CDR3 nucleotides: TGCGCCAGCTCCCGCGGAGGTGAAAAACTGTTTTTT. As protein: CASSRGGEKLFF.

The CDR3 reads CASIQGSGSYEQYF. The CDR3 DNA reads TGTGCCAGCATTCAGGGCTCAGGGTCCTACGAGCAGTACTTC. The J gene is TRBJ2-7, the V gene TRBV7-2; weak D call: TRBD1 (5 bases). Trimming removed 7 bases from V and 1 base from J, with 14 bases in between. This CDR3 comprises 14 residues. Germline values: CDR1 SGHTA, CDR2 FQGNSA.